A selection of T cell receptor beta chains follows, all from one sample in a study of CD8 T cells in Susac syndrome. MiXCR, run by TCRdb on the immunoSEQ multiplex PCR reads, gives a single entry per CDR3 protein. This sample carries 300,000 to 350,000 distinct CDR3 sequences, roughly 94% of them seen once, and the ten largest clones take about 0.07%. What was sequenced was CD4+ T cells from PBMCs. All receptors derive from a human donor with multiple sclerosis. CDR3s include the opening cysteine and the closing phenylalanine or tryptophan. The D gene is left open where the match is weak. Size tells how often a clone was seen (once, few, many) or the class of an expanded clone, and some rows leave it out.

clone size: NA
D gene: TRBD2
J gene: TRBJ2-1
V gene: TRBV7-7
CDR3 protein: CASSLGVRASGTPRDEQFF
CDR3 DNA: TGTGCTAGCAGCTTAGGGGTCCGGGCTAGCGGGACCCCCAGGGATGAGCAGTTCTTC

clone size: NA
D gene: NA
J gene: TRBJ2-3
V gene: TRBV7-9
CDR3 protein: CASSPQPGTDTQYF
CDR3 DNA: TGTGCCAGCAGCCCCCAGCCAGGCACAGATACGCAGTATTTT

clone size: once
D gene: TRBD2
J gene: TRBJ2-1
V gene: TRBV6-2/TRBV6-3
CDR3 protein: CASSYSRGLAGPYNEQFF
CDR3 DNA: TGTGCCAGCAGTTACTCGAGGGGACTAGCGGGGCCCTACAATGAGCAGTTCTTC

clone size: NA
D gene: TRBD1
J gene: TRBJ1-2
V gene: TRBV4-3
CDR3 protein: CASSQDSGQGIYGYTF
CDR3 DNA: TGCGCCAGCAGCCAAGACTCGGGACAGGGAATCTATGGCTACACCTTC

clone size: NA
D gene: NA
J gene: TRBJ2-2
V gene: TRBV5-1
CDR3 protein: CASSPWEARNTGELFF
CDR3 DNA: TGCGCCAGCAGCCCTTGGGAGGCCCGGAACACCGGGGAGCTGTTTTTT

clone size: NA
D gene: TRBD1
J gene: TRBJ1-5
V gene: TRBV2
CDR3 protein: CASSKTGGSGNQPQHF
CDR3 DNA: TGTGCCAGCAGCAAGACAGGGGGCTCGGGCAATCAGCCCCAGCATTTT

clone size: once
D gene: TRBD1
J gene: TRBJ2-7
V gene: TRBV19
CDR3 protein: CASSITPGQPYEQYF
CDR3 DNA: TGTGCCAGTAGTATAACACCGGGACAGCCCTACGAGCAGTACTTC

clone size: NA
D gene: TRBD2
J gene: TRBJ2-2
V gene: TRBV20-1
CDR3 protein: CSASRTRGNTGELFF
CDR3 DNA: TGCAGTGCTAGCCGGACTAGAGGGAACACCGGGGAGCTGTTTTTT

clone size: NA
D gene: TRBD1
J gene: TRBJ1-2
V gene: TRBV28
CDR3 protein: CASRHGGTATNYGYTF
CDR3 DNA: TGTGCCAGCCGACATGGGGGGACAGCTACTAACTATGGCTACACCTTC

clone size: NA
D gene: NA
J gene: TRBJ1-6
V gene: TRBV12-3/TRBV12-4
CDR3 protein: CASSLQGRGSPLHF
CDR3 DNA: TGTGCCAGCAGTTTGCAGGGGCGAGGCTCACCCCTCCACTTT

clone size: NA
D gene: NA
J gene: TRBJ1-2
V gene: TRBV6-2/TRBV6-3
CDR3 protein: CASSYWRQRYGYTF
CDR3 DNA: TGTGCCAGCAGTTACTGGCGGCAGCGCTATGGCTACACCTTC

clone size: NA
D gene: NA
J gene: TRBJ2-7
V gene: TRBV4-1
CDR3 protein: CASSQSFGSYLWEQYF
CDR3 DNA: TGCGCCAGCAGCCAGTCCTTCGGGTCTTATTTATGGGAGCAGTACTTC

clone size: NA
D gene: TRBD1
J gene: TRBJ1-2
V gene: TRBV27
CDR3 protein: CASSLTGRTGGMIPYGYTF
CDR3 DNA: TGTGCCAGCAGTTTAACAGGAAGGACAGGGGGAATGATCCCTTATGGCTACACCTTC

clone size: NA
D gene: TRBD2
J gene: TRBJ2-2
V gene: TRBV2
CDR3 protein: CASGTLRTSGRAGGELFF
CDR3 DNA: TGTGCCAGCGGAACCCTTCGGACTAGCGGGAGGGCCGGCGGGGAGCTGTTTTTT

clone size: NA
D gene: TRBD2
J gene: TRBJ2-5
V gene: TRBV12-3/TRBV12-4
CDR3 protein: CASSPGGGGMETQYF
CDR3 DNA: TGTGCCAGCAGTCCTGGTGGCGGGGGGATGGAGACCCAGTACTTC

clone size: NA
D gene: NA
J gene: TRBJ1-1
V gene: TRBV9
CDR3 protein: CASSVGPQAEAFF
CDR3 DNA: TGTGCCAGCAGCGTAGGACCACAGGCTGAAGCTTTCTTT

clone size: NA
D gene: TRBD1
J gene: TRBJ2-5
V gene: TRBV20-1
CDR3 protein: CSAWTPGQRETQYF
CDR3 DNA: TGCAGTGCTTGGACACCGGGACAGAGAGAGACCCAGTACTTC

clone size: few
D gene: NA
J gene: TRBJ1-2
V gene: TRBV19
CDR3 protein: CASSPGREYGYTF
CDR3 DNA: TGTGCCAGTAGTCCTGGGAGAGAGTATGGCTACACCTTC

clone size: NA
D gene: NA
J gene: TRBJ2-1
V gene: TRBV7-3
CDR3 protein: CASSAGPGYNEQFF
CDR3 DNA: TGTGCCAGCAGCGCAGGGCCGGGATACAATGAGCAGTTCTTC

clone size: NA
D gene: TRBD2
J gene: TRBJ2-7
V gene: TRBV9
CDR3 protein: CASSPQRLAGAYEQYF
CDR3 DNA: TGTGCCAGCAGCCCCCAGAGGCTAGCGGGGGCCTACGAGCAGTACTTC

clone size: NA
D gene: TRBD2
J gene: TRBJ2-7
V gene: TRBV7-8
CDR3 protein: CASSLIAGDEYEQYF
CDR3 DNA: TGTGCCAGCAGCTTAATTGCGGGGGACGAGTACGAGCAGTACTTC

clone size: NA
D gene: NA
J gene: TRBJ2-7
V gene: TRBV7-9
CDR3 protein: CASSLVNRVYEQYF
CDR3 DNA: TGTGCCAGCAGCTTAGTAAACAGGGTCTACGAGCAGTACTTC

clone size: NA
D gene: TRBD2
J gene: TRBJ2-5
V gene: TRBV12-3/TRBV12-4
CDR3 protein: CASSLAWTSTPLRGETQYF
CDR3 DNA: TGTGCCAGCAGTTTAGCCTGGACTAGCACTCCATTAAGGGGGGAGACCCAGTACTTC

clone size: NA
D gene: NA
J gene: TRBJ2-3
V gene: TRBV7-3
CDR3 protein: CASSFLGSDRFPRPQYF
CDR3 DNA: TGTGCCAGCAGCTTCCTAGGGTCTGACAGATTTCCCCGCCCGCAGTATTTT

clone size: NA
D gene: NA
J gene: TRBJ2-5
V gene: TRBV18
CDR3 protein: CASSPLGAEEETQYF
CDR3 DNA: TGTGCCAGCTCACCATTGGGGGCTGAAGAGGAGACCCAGTACTTC

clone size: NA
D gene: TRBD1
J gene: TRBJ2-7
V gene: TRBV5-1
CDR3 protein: CASSFDRGSHEQYF
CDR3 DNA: TGCGCCAGCAGCTTCGACAGGGGTAGCCACGAGCAGTACTTC

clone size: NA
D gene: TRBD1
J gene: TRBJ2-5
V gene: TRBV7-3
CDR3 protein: CASSLATGTGVGETQYF
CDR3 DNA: TGTGCCAGCAGCTTGGCCACCGGGACAGGGGTCGGGGAGACCCAGTACTTC

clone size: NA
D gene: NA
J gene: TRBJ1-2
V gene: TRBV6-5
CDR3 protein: CASSYFGTGYYGYTF
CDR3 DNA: TGTGCCAGCAGTTACTTCGGGACGGGATACTATGGCTACACCTTC

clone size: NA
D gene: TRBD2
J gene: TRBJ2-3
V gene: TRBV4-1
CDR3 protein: CASRRMTSAPDTQYF
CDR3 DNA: TGCGCCAGCAGACGTATGACTAGCGCCCCAGATACGCAGTATTTT

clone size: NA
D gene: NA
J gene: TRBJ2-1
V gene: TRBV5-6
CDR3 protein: CASSLVTGYNEQFF
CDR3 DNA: TGTGCCAGCAGCTTGGTTACGGGTTACAATGAGCAGTTCTTC

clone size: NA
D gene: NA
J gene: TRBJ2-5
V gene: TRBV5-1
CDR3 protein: CASSLGAQPKSQETQYF
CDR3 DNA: TGCGCCAGCAGCTTGGGGGCACAGCCCAAATCCCAGGAGACCCAGTACTTC

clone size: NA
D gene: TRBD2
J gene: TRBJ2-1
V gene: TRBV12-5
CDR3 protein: CASGLRGLAAYNEQFF
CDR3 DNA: TGTGCTAGTGGTTTGCGGGGACTAGCGGCATACAATGAGCAGTTCTTC

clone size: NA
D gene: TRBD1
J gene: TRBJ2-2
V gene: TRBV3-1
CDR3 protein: CASSDYRGTGETGELFF
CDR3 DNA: TGTGCCAGCAGCGACTACCGGGGGACAGGAGAAACCGGGGAGCTGTTTTTT

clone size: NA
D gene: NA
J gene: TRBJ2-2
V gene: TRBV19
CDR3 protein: CASSQVGETGELFF
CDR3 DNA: TGTGCCAGTAGCCAAGTTGGGGAAACCGGGGAGCTGTTTTTT

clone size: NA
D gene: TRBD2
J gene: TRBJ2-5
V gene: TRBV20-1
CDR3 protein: CSASPPRAGGETQYF
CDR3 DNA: TGCAGTGCTAGTCCCCCTAGAGCGGGAGGAGAGACCCAGTACTTC

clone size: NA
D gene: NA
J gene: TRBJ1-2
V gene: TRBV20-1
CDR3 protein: CSARDRTEYGYTF
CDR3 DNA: TGCAGTGCTAGAGATCGGACGGAGTATGGCTACACCTTC

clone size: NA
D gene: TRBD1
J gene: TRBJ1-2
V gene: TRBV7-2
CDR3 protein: CASSETGQGFMGYTF
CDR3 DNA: TGTGCCAGCAGCGAGACGGGACAGGGATTTATGGGCTACACCTTC

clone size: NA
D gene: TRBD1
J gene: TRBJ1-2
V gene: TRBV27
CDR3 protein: CASSWDSNYGYTF
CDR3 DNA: TGTGCCAGCAGTTGGGACAGTAACTATGGCTACACCTTC

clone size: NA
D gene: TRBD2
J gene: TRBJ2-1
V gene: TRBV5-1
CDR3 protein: CASSLAGGPWDEQFF
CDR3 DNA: TGCGCCAGCAGCTTGGCGGGGGGGCCTTGGGATGAGCAGTTCTTC

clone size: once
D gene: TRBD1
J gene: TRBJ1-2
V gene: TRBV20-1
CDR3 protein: CSASLGQAYGYTF
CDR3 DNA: TGCAGTGCTAGCTTGGGACAGGCCTATGGCTACACCTTC

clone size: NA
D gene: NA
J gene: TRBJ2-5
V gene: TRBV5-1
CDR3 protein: CASSLRRVTGETQYF
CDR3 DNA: TGCGCCAGCAGCCTCCGCCGCGTGACCGGGGAGACCCAGTACTTC

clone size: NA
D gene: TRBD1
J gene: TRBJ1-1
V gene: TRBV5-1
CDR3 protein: CASSGGQGHTEAFF
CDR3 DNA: TGCGCCAGCAGCGGCGGACAGGGCCACACTGAAGCTTTCTTT

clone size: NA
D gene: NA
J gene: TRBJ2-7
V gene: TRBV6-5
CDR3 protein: CASSYTGQTYEQYF
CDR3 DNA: TGTGCCAGCAGTTACACCGGACAGACCTACGAGCAGTACTTC

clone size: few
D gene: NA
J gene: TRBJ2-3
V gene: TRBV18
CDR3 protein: CASSPRQSTDTQYF
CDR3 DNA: TGTGCCAGCTCACCAAGACAGAGCACAGATACGCAGTATTTT

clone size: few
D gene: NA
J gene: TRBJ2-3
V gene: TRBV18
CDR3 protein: CASSLRPDTQYF
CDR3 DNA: TGTGCCAGCTCACTCCGGCCAGATACGCAGTATTTT

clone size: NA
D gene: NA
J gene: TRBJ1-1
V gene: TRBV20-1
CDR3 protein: CSARDPVGGLNTEAFF
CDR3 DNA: TGCAGTGCTAGAGATCCGGTAGGGGGTTTGAACACTGAAGCTTTCTTT

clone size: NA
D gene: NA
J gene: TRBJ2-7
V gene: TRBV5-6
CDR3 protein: CASSAGLHYEQYF
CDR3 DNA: TGTGCCAGCAGCGCGGGACTTCACTACGAGCAGTACTTC